This T cell receptor (beta chain) was identified during a study of T cells after yellow fever vaccination (dated by TCRdb to 2018 to 2020). Study-wide context: The SMART-Seq v4 Ultra Low Input RNA kit was used to prepare libraries from fractions with low cell numbers. The cohort comprised two healthy male donors, one aged 18 to 30 and one aged 30 to 40 years. To follow T-cell clones before and after primary and booster YFV17D yellow fever vaccination, bulk TCR alpha and beta repertoires were sequenced over time. Blood was drawn at multiple timepoints before and after primary and secondary immunization, with bulk PBMC replicates and cell subsets isolated. General findings and caveats noted by the study authors: Most clones expanded after primary vaccination (around 96% of CD4 and approximately 86% of CD8) were re-detected after the booster, suggesting that broad memory maintenance occurred. A small fraction of clonotypes showed up in both the CD4 and CD8 compartments, probably as a result of convergent recombination. The secondary T-cell response was weaker than the primary response but faster, peaking on day 5 instead of day 15. Computational filtering was needed because FACS-sorted repertoires could contain abundant contaminating clonotypes from the bulk population. Because the study included only two donors, the extent to which the findings can be generalized is limited.

This clonotype was counted between two and nine times. No clone much larger than this one lies a single base away; base qualities are absent. Synthesis of TCR cDNA relied on 5'RACE template switching, a step that introduced a universal primer site along with unique molecular identifiers. Priming for cDNA synthesis came from both the TCR alpha and TCR beta constant segments. Two PCR steps were used to amplify libraries, with sample barcodes and sequencing adapters being added in the second step. Libraries were sequenced on Illumina HiSeq 2500 (2x100 bp) or NovaSeq (2x150 bp). On the authors' methods: Reads were demultiplexed and collapsed into UMI consensus sequences with MIGEC, and V(D)J alignment was performed with MiXCR. Using edgeR on replicate PBMC samples, clonotypes were called vaccine-responding if FDR was below 0.01 and the log2 fold change was above 5 up to day 15. CD4 or CD8 identity was assigned to each bulk clonotype according to whether the clonotype was present at higher abundance in the sequenced CD4 repertoire or the sequenced CD8 repertoire. Clonotypes enriched at least 10-fold in dextramer-positive versus dextramer-negative fractions were classed as NS4B-specific, and CD4-biased clonotypes were left out. The public reads were run again by TCRdb, first through fastp at Q25 and then through MiXCR, and only productive beta chains were kept. Under each unique CDR3 protein, matching rows form one entry showing the most common genes and DNA. What appears here as the V and J calls and clone size reflects TCRdb's work, not the paper's. Counted in this sample were under 55,000 distinct CDR3 sequences; more than 6.5% of them appeared once. The ten most abundant clones make up approximately 24% of the sample.

The CDR3 spans 15 residues, from the cysteine through the phenylalanine. Only the CDR3 region is kept as DNA, spanning 45 bases read in frame from base 1. CDR1 and CDR2 (SGHTA, FQGNSA) derive from the germline V gene. After removal of 3 bases from V and 0 bases from J, the junction retains 2 bases not matched to a gene. Sample treatment or condition, as interpreted from the label and publication: live attenuated yellow fever vaccine strain. A standard Ficoll-Paque protocol was used to isolate PBMCs from peripheral blood. Epitope-specific CD8 T cells were sorted with a dextramer loaded with the yellow fever NS4B epitope peptide, and anti-CD3 and anti-CD8 staining was applied. TriZol was used to extract RNA from bulk PBMCs, CD4 and CD8 fractions, and dextramer-positive and dextramer-negative fractions.

This receptor was identified in a man between 18 and 35 years old who received the YFV17D yellow fever vaccine. The source was CD8+ T cells not binding an NS4B(214-222) dextramer, sorted from PBMCs, collected about 41 days after the first yellow fever vaccination. The sample's cell subset or site label is to be understood as: NS4B epitope dextramer-negative CD8 T cells. Recombination linked TRBV7-2 to TRBJ2-7, with 10 junctional bases fitting TRBD2. DNA sequence: TGTGCCAGCAGCTTCGTAGCGGGGGGCTCCTACGAGCAGTACTTC. It codes for CASSFVAGGSYEQYF.